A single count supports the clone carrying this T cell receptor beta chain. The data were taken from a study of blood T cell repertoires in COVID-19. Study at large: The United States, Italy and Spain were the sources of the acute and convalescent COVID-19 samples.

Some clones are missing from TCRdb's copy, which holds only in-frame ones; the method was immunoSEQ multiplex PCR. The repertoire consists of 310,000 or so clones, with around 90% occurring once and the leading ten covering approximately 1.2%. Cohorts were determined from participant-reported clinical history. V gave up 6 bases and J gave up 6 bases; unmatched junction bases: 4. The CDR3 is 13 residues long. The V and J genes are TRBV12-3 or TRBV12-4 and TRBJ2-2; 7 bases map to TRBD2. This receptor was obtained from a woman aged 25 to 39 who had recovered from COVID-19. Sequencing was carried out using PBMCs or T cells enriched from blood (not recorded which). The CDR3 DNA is TGTGCCAGCAGCCCGGGGGGAGCCGGGGAGCTGTTTTTT. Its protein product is CASSPGGAGELFF.